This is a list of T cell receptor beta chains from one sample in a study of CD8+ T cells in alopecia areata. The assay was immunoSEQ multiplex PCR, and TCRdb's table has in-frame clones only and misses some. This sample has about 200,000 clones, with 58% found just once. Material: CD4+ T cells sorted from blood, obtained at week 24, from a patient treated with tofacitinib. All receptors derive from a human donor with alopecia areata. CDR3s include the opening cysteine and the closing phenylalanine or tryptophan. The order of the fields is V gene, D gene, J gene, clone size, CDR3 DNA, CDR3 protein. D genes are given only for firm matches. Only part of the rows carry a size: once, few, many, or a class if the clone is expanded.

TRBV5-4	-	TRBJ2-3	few	TGTGCCAGCCTCCCGCCGGAGTCAGATACGCAGTATTTT	CASLPPESDTQYF
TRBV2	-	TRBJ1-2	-	TGTGCCAGCAGAGACATTAACTATGGCTACACCTTC	CASRDINYGYTF
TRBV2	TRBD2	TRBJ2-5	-	TGTGCCAGCAGACCAGCGGGGGAGACCCAGTACTTC	CASRPAGETQYF
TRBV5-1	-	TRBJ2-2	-	TGCGCCAGCAGGACGACTAGCACCGGGGAGCTGTTTTTT	CASRTTSTGELFF
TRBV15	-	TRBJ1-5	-	TGTGCCACCAGCAGAGATCCCACAGGGAATCAGCCCCAGCATTTT	CATSRDPTGNQPQHF
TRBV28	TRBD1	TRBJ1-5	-	TGTGCCAGCAGTTTGGACAGGGCGCGGCAGCCCCAGCATTTT	CASSLDRARQPQHF
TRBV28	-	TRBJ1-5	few	TGTGCCAGCAGTTTACAGTATAGCAATCAGCCCCAGCATTTT	CASSLQYSNQPQHF
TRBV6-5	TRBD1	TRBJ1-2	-	TGTGCCAGCAGGAACACAGGGGGGACGAACTATGGCTACACCTTC	CASRNTGGTNYGYTF
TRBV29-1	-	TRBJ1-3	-	TGCAGCGTAAAGGAGACCGATTCCGGCTCTGGAAACACCATATATTTT	CSVKETDSGSGNTIYF
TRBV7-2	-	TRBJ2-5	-	TGTGCCAGCAGCTTAGATGGGGGTAGTGAGACCCAGTACTTC	CASSLDGGSETQYF
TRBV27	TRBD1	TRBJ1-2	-	TGTGCCAGCAGACGACCGGGACAGGGGGTTGAGGGCTACACCTTC	CASRRPGQGVEGYTF
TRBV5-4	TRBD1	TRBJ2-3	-	TGTGCCAGCAGCTCGGGACAGACCACAGATACGCAGTATTTT	CASSSGQTTDTQYF
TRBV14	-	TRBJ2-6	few	TGTGCCAGCAGCGAGTTTAAGGGGGCTGGGGCCAACGTCCTGACTTTC	CASSEFKGAGANVLTF
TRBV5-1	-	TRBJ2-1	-	TGCGCCAGCAGCCCAACCTACAATGAGCAGTTCTTC	CASSPTYNEQFF
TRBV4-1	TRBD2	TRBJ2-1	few	TGCGCCAGCAGCCAAGTAATGCGGGAGGGGATTGAGCAGTTCTTC	CASSQVMREGIEQFF
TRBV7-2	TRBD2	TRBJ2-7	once	TGTGCCAGCAGCCCAGGGATGAAGACTAGCGGGTCGGACAAGTACTTC	CASSPGMKTSGSDKYF
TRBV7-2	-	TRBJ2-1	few	TGTGCCAGCAGCTTAGCAAGGGGTAATGAGCAGTTCTTC	CASSLARGNEQFF
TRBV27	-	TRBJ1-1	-	TGTGCCAGCAGAGCAACTTCAGGGCTGCGGGCTTTCTTT	CASRATSGLRAFF
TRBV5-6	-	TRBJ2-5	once	TGTGCCAGCAGCGGCGGACCCGCCGAGACCCAGTACTTC	CASSGGPAETQYF
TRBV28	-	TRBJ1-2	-	TGTGCCAGCAGAATGAGATATGGCTACACCTTC	CASRMRYGYTF
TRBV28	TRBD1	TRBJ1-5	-	TGTGCCAGTTATTCGGGGACAGGGGTATTCCTTCAGCCCCAGCATTTT	CASYSGTGVFLQPQHF
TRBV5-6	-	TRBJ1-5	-	TGTGCCAGCAGCTTACTTGATCAGCCCCAGCATTTT	CASSLLDQPQHF
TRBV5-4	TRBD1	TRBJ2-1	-	TGTGCCAGCAGTAGGGGGCGGTACAATGAGCAGTTCTTC	CASSRGRYNEQFF
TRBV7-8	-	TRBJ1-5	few	TGTGCCAGCAGCTTAGCAGGGGGAGGGCAGCCCCAGCATTTT	CASSLAGGGQPQHF
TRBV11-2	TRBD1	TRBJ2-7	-	TGTGCCAGCAGCCGCGGGACAGGGATTTACGAGCAGTACTTC	CASSRGTGIYEQYF
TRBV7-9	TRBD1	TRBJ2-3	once	TGTGCCAGCAGCCATGGGACAGACGGCACAGATACGCAGTATTTT	CASSHGTDGTDTQYF
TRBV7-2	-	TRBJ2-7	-	TGTGCCAGCAGCTTGACTACAAGCACCTACGAGCAGTACTTC	CASSLTTSTYEQYF
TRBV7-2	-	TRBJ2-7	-	TGTGCCAGCAGCTTAGCGAGAGGCTCCGAGCAGTACTTC	CASSLARGSEQYF
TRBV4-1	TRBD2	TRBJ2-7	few	TGCGCCAGCAGCCAAGAAGACCTTAGCGGGAGCCCCTACGAGCAGTACTTC	CASSQEDLSGSPYEQYF
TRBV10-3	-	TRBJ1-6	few	TGTGCCATCAGTGAAAGATCGTGGGAGGGGACGGGTAATTCACCCCTCCACTTT	CAISERSWEGTGNSPLHF
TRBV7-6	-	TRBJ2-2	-	TGTGCCAGCAGCTTAACCGGGGGCGCGAACACCGGGGAGCTGTTTTTT	CASSLTGGANTGELFF
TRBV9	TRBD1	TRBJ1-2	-	TGTGCCAGCAGCGTAGTCCCGGACAGGGTTTACGGCTACACCTTC	CASSVVPDRVYGYTF
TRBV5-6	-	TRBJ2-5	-	TGTGCCAGCAGGCCGGGGGTGTCCGGGAGCGAGACCCAGTACTTC	CASRPGVSGSETQYF
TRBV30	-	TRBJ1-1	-	TGTGCCTGGGCCCCCGACATGAACACTGAAGCTTTCTTT	CAWAPDMNTEAFF
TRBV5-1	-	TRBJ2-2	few	TGCGCCAGCAGTCCAGCCAGAACCGGGGAGCTGTTTTTT	CASSPARTGELFF
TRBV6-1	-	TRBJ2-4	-	TGTGCCAGCAGTGAACAGGGGAACATTCAGTACTTC	CASSEQGNIQYF
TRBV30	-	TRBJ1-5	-	TGTGCCTGGAGTGTGGGCAGGGACCAGCCCCAGCATTTT	CAWSVGRDQPQHF
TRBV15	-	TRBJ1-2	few	TGTGCCACCAGCAAGGGGACCCAGGAGGAAGGCTACACCTTC	CATSKGTQEEGYTF
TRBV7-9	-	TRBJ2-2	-	TGTGCCAGCAGCTTATTGTCACAGCACACCGGGGAGCTGTTTTTT	CASSLLSQHTGELFF
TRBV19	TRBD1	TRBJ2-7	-	TGTGCCAGTAGTGGCTGGGACAGGGAGGACGAGCAGTACTTC	CASSGWDREDEQYF